A selection of T cell receptor beta chains follows, all from one sample in a study of blood T cells in healthy people across ages. TCRdb analysed the 5' RACE reads with MiXCR anew, one entry per CDR3 protein. Here the sample spans around 940,000 distinct CDR3 sequences, just over 50% being singletons. Sequencing input: blood. These TCRs come from a woman aged 55-69 years in good health. The CDR3 runs from the conserved cysteine through the conserved F or W. The order of the fields is D gene, clone size, CDR3 length, J gene, V gene, CDR3 DNA, CDR3 protein. A D gene is named only where the DNA matches it firmly. A clone size is listed for some rows: how often the clone was seen (once, few, many), or a class if it is expanded.

>TRBD2|.|15|TRBJ2-1|TRBV30
TGTGCCTGGAGTGCAGGACTAGCGGTACACAATGAGCAGTTCTTC
CAWSAGLAVHNEQFF
>TRBD1|.|17|TRBJ1-4|TRBV15
TGTGCCACCAGTAGTAGGACAGGGGTTTTGCCTAATGAAAAACTGTTTTTT
CATSSRTGVLPNEKLFF
>TRBD2|.|17|TRBJ2-7|TRBV5-1
TGCGCCAGCAGCTTGGTGATTAGCGGGAACGACTTCTACGAGCAGTACTTC
CASSLVISGNDFYEQYF
>TRBD2|.|15|TRBJ2-7|TRBV9
TGTGCCAGCAGCGTAACTAGCGGGAGGGCCTTGGAGCAGTACTTC
CASSVTSGRALEQYF
>.|once|15|TRBJ2-7|TRBV4-3
TGCGCCAGCAGCCAAGATTCGGGGGTCGGCTACGAGCAGTACTTC
CASSQDSGVGYEQYF
>.|.|14|TRBJ1-6|TRBV7-9
TGTGCCAGCAGCTTATCGCCCTCAATTTCCACCCTCCACTTT
CASSLSPSISTLHF
>TRBD1|.|14|TRBJ1-6|TRBV20-1
TGCAGTGCTAGATCCGGGACAGACAATTCACCCCTCCACTTT
CSARSGTDNSPLHF
>.|.|16|TRBJ1-5|TRBV7-3
TGTGCCAGCAGCTTAGGGGGGAGGGGTAGCAATCAGCCCCAGCATTTT
CASSLGGRGSNQPQHF
>.|.|17|TRBJ2-5|TRBV25-1
TGTGCCAGCAGTGAGGTAGATTCGGGGTATTCAAAAGAGACCCAGTACTTC
CASSEVDSGYSKETQYF
>.|.|14|TRBJ2-4|TRBV9
TGTGCCAGCAGCGCCCAGGGGATCGGAAACATTCAGTACTTC
CASSAQGIGNIQYF
>TRBD1|.|15|TRBJ2-1|TRBV12-3/TRBV12-4
TGTGCCAGCAGAGGACAGGGAACCTCCTACAATGAGCAGTTCTTC
CASRGQGTSYNEQFF
>.|.|15|TRBJ2-1|TRBV15
TGTGCCACCAGCAGAGAGGGCGGTTTTCACAATGAGCAGTTCTTC
CATSREGGFHNEQFF
>.|.|15|TRBJ2-7|TRBV29-1
TGCAGCGTAATCCAACGTGTGGGGAACCCTTACGAGCAGTACTTC
CSVIQRVGNPYEQYF
>TRBD1|few|16|TRBJ2-3|TRBV25-1
TGTGCCAGCAGTGCTCCCGGGACAGGGGGCCGAGATACGCAGTATTTT
CASSAPGTGGRDTQYF
>TRBD1|.|15|TRBJ2-2|TRBV28
TGTGCCAGCACTCGCCGGGACAGGGACACCGGGGAGCTGTTTTTT
CASTRRDRDTGELFF
>TRBD2|.|15|TRBJ2-7|TRBV12-3/TRBV12-4
TGTGCCAGCAGGACACAGCGGGGTAGCTCCTACGAGCAGTACTTC
CASRTQRGSSYEQYF
>TRBD1|few|15|TRBJ2-5|TRBV12-3/TRBV12-4
TGTGCCAGCAGCCCCCTACAGGGGTTGAAAGAGACCCAGTACTTC
CASSPLQGLKETQYF
>.|.|18|TRBJ2-5|TRBV5-1
TGCGCCAGCAGCTTGAGCCCCGCGGTAGCGGCAGCCCAAGAGACCCAGTACTTC
CASSLSPAVAAAQETQYF
>TRBD2|.|16|TRBJ2-3|TRBV28
TGTGCCAGCGAGAAAGCGGGAGGGCCACCCACAGATACGCAGTATTTT
CASEKAGGPPTDTQYF
>TRBD1|few|16|TRBJ2-3|TRBV14
TGTGCCAGCAGCTACTCCTCGACAGGGAATGGTCATACGCAGTATTTT
CASSYSSTGNGHTQYF
>TRBD1|few|16|TRBJ2-7|TRBV7-2
TGTGCCAGCAGCGAAGCAGGGGGAAGGGGCTACTACGAGCAGTACTTC
CASSEAGGRGYYEQYF
>.|few|16|TRBJ2-1|TRBV7-8
TGTGCCAGCAGCTTAGCGTTGGGGCCCTCCTACAATGAGCAGTTCTTC
CASSLALGPSYNEQFF